This T cell receptor (beta chain) was sequenced in a study of shared clonotypes between healthy human individuals. Study results and limitations: In having few donors, the study represented limited genetic and exposure-history diversity.

The germline V gene has CDR1 MNHEY and CDR2 SVGAGI. This CDR3 spans 13 amino acids. V lost 6 bases and J 1 base, leaving 9 bases between the germline ends. Here immunoSEQ multiplex PCR was the method, and the copy in TCRdb shows in-frame clones only, minus some. The table records about 2.4 million clones, over 85% of them present only once. A word on this clone: Its specificity is not known.

This TCR came from a man between 18 and 29 years old in good health. Some clones in this sample may be carry-over from other donors' samples. The sample was naive CD4+ T cells from PBMCs. The subset is: CD45RA+ positively selected. The V call is TRBV6-5, the J call TRBJ1-1; no clear D. The CDR3 bases are TGTGCCAGCAGGGGTAACAGGAACACTGAAGCTTTCTTT. Translation: CASRGNRNTEAFF.